What follows are 17 T cell receptor beta chains derived from one specimen sequenced in a study of cytomegalovirus exposure and HLA in healthy donors. The PCR made use of 60 Vbeta and 13 Jbeta primers. The protocol was immunoSEQ multiplex PCR, while the TCRdb copy is restricted to in-frame clones and leaves out a portion. The sample has roughly 63,000 clones; about 65% are singletons. Sample: PBMCs. The source is a man aged 50 or older in good health and CMV-seropositive.

The V and J genes are TRBV2 and TRBJ2-1; TRBD2 agrees at 9 bases. The length of the CDR3 is 16 residues. Looked up from germline, CDR1 is SNHLY and CDR2 is FYNNEI. Trimming at V came to 6 bases and at J to 6 bases, leaving 12 bases not matched to a gene. The CDR3 sequence: CASRLPLAGWGNEQFF. In DNA form, the CDR3 reads TGTGCCAGCAGGCTGCCCCTAGCGGGATGGGGCAATGAGCAGTTCTTC.

This sequence joins TRBV30 and TRBJ1-5, with D perhaps matching TRBD1 (5 bases). Germline-derived CDR1 and CDR2 are GTSNPN and SVGIG (reference sequence). Deletions cut 3 bases from V and 0 bases from J, with 24 bases between. The CDR3 runs 19 residues. This chain's CDR3 is CAWSSGRVFGGDSNQPQHF. CDR3 DNA sequence: TGTGCCTGGAGCTCGGGCAGGGTTTTTGGTGGGGATAGCAATCAGCCCCAGCATTTT.

The chain has TRBV27 and TRBJ2-5; tentative D call: TRBD1 (6 bases). CDR1 and CDR2 (germline): MNHEY, SMNVEV (reference sequence). Trimming pared 4 bases from V and 4 bases from J, leaving 25 bases between. CDR3 length: 18 amino acids. CDR3 sequence (DNA): TGTGCCAGCAGTTCCCTCCCCCCGGGCAGGGGAGTTGGAGAGACCCAGTACTTC. As protein: CASSSLPPGRGVGETQYF.

Regarding this clone: The identical CDR3 is also encoded by other nucleotide sequences in the sample. The chain recombines TRBV6-6 with TRBJ2-5; D is uncertain. The V gene's germline CDR1 is MNHNY and CDR2 SVGAGI (reference sequence). V was trimmed by 8 bases and J by 8 bases, leaving 24 bases between them. The CDR3 totals 15 residues. The CDR3 nucleotides read TGTGCCAGCGGGTGGTGGTGGCGGTTCCCGGGTACCCAGTACTTC. Protein sequence: CASGWWWRFPGTQYF.

There are a few counts of this clone. The V call is TRBV9, the J call TRBJ2-5; 7 bases are shared with TRBD2. Germline V gene sequence: CDR1 SGDLS, CDR2 YYNGEE. The V and J ends lost 3 bases and 5 bases, in that order; junction bases with no gene match: 7. This CDR3 has 14 residues. The CDR3 spells CASSGGGWGETQYF. CDR3 sequence (DNA): TGTGCCAGCAGCGGCGGGGGTTGGGGGGAGACCCAGTACTTC.

This clone came up a few times. This sequence joins TRBV7-2 and TRBJ1-1; D may be TRBD1 (6 bases). CDR1 is SGHTA, CDR2 FQGNSA, per germline. This CDR3 spans 14 amino acids. V was pared by 4 bases and J by 4 bases, with 13 bases between. CDR3 region: CASSSYRESTEAFF. CDR3 coding DNA: TGTGCCAGCAGCTCTTACAGGGAAAGCACTGAAGCTTTCTTT.

The chain joins TRBV10-1 to TRBJ2-2; the match to TRBD1 covers 7 bases. With 5 bases clipped from V and 1 base from J, the junction kept 7 bases outside the gene matches. The germline V gene encodes CDR1 WNHNN and CDR2 SYGVQD (reference sequence). This CDR3 is built from 16 residues. The CDR3 spells CASSSWTGGNTGELFF. The CDR3 nucleotides are TGCGCCAGCAGTTCCTGGACAGGTGGGAACACCGGGGAGCTGTTTTTT.

The J gene is TRBJ2-7, the V gene TRBV7-9, with 11 bases that match TRBD2. The CDR3 loop spans 14 amino acids. Germline V gives CDR1 SEHNR, CDR2 FQNEAQ (reference sequence). With 1 base clipped from V and 6 bases from J, the junction kept 2 bases outside the gene matches. DNA for the CDR3: TGTGCCAGCAGCTTAGTTAGCGGGAGGGCCGAGCAGTACTTC. Amino acids: CASSLVSGRAEQYF.

This clone came up a few times. The chain combines TRBV27 with TRBJ1-1, with D maybe TRBD1 (5 bases). The V gene's germline CDR1 is MNHEY and CDR2 SMNVEV (reference sequence). The CDR3 sequence is 12 residues long. With 3 bases removed from V and 7 bases from J, the gap between germline ends came to 9 bases. The CDR3 here is CASSFRGGEAFF. CDR3 in DNA: TGTGCCAGCAGTTTTAGGGGCGGTGAAGCTTTCTTT.

The chain is built from TRBV4-2 and TRBJ1-2; TRBD1 agrees at 8 bases. V was pared by 1 base and J by 0 bases, with 4 bases of the junction left unmatched. The CDR3 has 16 residues. Per germline, CDR1 LGHNA and CDR2 YNFKEQ. The CDR3 region is CASSQGTGLTNYGYTF. CDR3 bases: TGTGCCAGCAGCCAAGGGACAGGGCTTACTAACTATGGCTACACCTTC.

The J gene is TRBJ2-1, the V gene TRBV2; 13 bases align to TRBD2. CDR1 and CDR2 from the germline V gene are SNHLY and FYNNEI. Losses at the gene ends were 5 bases for V and 6 bases for J; bases not matched to a gene: 7. This CDR3 region has 16 residues. The CDR3 region is CASSRTGTSGANEQFF. The CDR3 DNA is TGTGCCAGCAGTCGGACTGGGACTAGCGGGGCCAATGAGCAGTTCTTC.

The rearrangement uses TRBV15 and TRBJ1-1; D remains ambiguous. V lost 0 bases and J lost 2, with 10 bases in between. CDR3 length equals 15 residues. Germline lookup yields CDR1 LNHNV and CDR2 YYDKDF (reference sequence). The CDR3 sequence is CATSRDKVANTEAFF. CDR3 in DNA: TGTGCCACCAGCAGAGATAAAGTAGCTAACACTGAAGCTTTCTTT.

The chain is built from TRBV25-1 and TRBJ2-5; 9 bases align to TRBD2. This CDR3 comprises 15 residues. Germline loops: CDR1 MGHDK, CDR2 SYGVNS. The V segment lost 5 bases and the J segment 2 bases; nucleotides outside the gene matches: 6. The CDR3 here is CASSRGGRGQETQYF. CDR3 bases: TGTGCCAGCAGTCGGGGCGGGAGGGGACAAGAGACCCAGTACTTC.

This chain connects TRBV2 to TRBJ2-1, with D unresolved. Trimming took off 10 bases at V and 6 bases at J, with 19 bases between the two ends. Germline values: CDR1 SNHLY, CDR2 FYNNEI. The CDR3 sequence is 14 residues long. The CDR3 region has the DNA TGTGCCACCCAAGCTGCATCTCCCCCCAATGAGCAGTTCTTC. Protein product: CATQAASPPNEQFF.

The V call is TRBV25-1, the J call TRBJ1-5, with 7 bases aligning to TRBD1. Germline lookup yields CDR1 MGHDK and CDR2 SYGVNS. V was pared by 2 bases and J by 11 bases, with 6 bases of the junction left unmatched. This CDR3 has 13 residues. This CDR3 is CASSEMTGSAQHF. The CDR3 nucleotides are TGTGCCAGCAGTGAAATGACAGGGTCAGCCCAGCATTTT.

This rearrangement joins TRBV5-1 to TRBJ2-2; possibly TRBD1 for D (5 bases). V lost 0 bases, J lost 5 bases, and 17 bases lay in between. The germline CDR1 and CDR2 sequences are SGHRS and YFSETQ. The CDR3 consists of 17 residues. The CDR3 spells CASSLAPSDSPTGELFF. In nucleotides, the CDR3 is TGCGCCAGCAGCTTGGCCCCCAGCGACAGCCCGACCGGGGAGCTGTTTTTT.

This clone has only one observation. V and J are TRBV9 and TRBJ2-1, with unresolved D. CDR3 length: 15 amino acids. Trimming pared 2 bases from V and 0 bases from J, leaving 9 bases between. CDR1 is SGDLS, CDR2 YYNGEE, per germline. Here the CDR3 DNA reads TGTGCCAGCAGCGTTGACTTGAGCTCCTACAATGAGCAGTTCTTC. Translating it yields CASSVDLSSYNEQFF. Full variable domain (missing parts from reference TRBV9 and TRBJ2-1): DSGVTQTPKHLITATGQRVTLRCSPRSGDLSVYWYQQSLDQGLQFLIQYYNGEERAKGNILERFSAQQFPDLHSELNLSSLELGDSALYFCASSVDLSSYNEQFFGPGTRLTVL.